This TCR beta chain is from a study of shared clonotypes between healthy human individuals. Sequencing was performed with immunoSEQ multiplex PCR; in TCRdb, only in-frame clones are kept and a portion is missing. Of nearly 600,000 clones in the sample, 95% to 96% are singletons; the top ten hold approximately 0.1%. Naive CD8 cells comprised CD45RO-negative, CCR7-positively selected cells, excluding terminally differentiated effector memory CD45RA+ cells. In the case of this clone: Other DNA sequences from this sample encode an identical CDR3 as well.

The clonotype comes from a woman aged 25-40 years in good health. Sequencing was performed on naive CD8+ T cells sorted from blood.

The CDR3 region has the DNA TGTGCCAGCAGCTCAGGACTAGCGGCGTACGAGCAGTACTTC. This sequence encodes CASSSGLAAYEQYF. V usage is TRBV7-6 and J usage is TRBJ2-7; 10 nucleotides agree with TRBD2. V was pared by 4 bases and J by 4 bases, with 4 bases of the junction left unmatched. The V gene's germline CDR1 is SGHVS and CDR2 FNYEAQ. The CDR3 has 14 amino acids.